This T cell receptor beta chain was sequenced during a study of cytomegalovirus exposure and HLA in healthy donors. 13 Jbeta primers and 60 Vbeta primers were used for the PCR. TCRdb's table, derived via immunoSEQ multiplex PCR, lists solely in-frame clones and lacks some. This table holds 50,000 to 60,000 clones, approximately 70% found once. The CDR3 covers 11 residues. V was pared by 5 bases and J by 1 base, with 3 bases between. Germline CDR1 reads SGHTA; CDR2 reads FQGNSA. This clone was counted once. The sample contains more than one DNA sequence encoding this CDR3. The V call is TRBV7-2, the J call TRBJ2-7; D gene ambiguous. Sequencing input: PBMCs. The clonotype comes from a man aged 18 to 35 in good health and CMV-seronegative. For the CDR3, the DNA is TGTGCCAGCAGCCTTTCCTACGAGCAGTACTTC. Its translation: CASSLSYEQYF.